A single sample is the source of the 3 T cell receptor beta chains below, sequenced in a study of identical twins. TCRdb reanalysed the 5' RACE reads using MiXCR and keeps one entry per CDR3 protein. The top ten hold 8% to 10% of the sample, which has about 340,000 distinct CDR3 sequences, around 9% seen once. Sequences were obtained from naive T cells sorted from blood. The receptor source for this set is a woman aged 50 to 60 in good health.

The chain joins TRBV3-1 to TRBJ1-2; TRBD1 matches at 11 bases. This CDR3 region has 15 residues. The germline V gene encodes CDR1 LGHDT and CDR2 YNNKEL (reference sequence). Trimming removed 5 bases from V and 8 bases from J; junction bases left unmatched: 10. Written as DNA, the CDR3 is TGTGCCAGCAGCAAGCGGGACAGGGGGACGGTGGGCTACACCTTC. This translates into CASSKRDRGTVGYTF.

This chain links TRBV25-1 with TRBJ2-5; 14 positions agree with TRBD2. CDR3 length equals 17 residues. The ends lost 3 bases at V and 4 bases at J; junction bases unmatched: 7. Germline assignment: CDR1 MGHDK and CDR2 SYGVNS. CDR3 nucleotides: TGTGCCAGCAGTGAGGGGACTAGCGGGAGTAGTGCAGAGACCCAGTACTTC. Its translation is CASSEGTSGSSAETQYF.

This clonotype was seen more than once but under ten times. The chain carries TRBV4-2 and TRBJ2-3; the match to TRBD2 covers 9 bases. This CDR3 region has 19 residues. The junction had 18 bases not matched to a gene; V was cut back by 2 bases and J by 6 bases. Germline loops: CDR1 LGHNA, CDR2 YNFKEQ. CDR3 DNA: TGTGCCAGCAGCCAATGGAGTAGCGGGAGTTTAGGTGGAGGGGATACGCAGTATTTT. This gives the protein CASSQWSSGSLGGGDTQYF.